This T cell receptor beta chain was recovered during a study of T cells expressing NK-cell markers. Findings and limits, study-wide: Once again these clonotypes came out on top in the CD3+CD56-NKG2C+ fraction of a few donors. Each of six donors carried dominant NKG2C+ clonotypes accounting for roughly 1.0-7.5% of CD8+ T cells. Nothing established the HCMV specificity of expanded NKG2C+ T cell clones.

The CDR3 length is 16 residues. As the method of synthesis, 5'RACE template switching with UMIs yielded TCR beta cDNA. From the 5' RACE reads, TCRdb lists one entry per CDR3 protein and no DNA. The record lists 130,000 to 150,000 distinct CDR3 sequences, of which the ten most abundant hold about 12%. A word on this clonotype: The antigen is undetermined.

The chain joins TRBV12-3 or TRBV12-4 to TRBJ2-5; the D call of TRBD1 rests on TCRdb alone, since no DNA is present to check it. The receptor was isolated from a young man in good health. Sequencing was done on a sample of blood T cells: a sorted CD56 or NKG2C T cell subset, CD4+ or CD8+ T cells, or bulk PBMC T cells (not recorded which). The chain's CDR3 is CASSLDRRYPQETQYF.